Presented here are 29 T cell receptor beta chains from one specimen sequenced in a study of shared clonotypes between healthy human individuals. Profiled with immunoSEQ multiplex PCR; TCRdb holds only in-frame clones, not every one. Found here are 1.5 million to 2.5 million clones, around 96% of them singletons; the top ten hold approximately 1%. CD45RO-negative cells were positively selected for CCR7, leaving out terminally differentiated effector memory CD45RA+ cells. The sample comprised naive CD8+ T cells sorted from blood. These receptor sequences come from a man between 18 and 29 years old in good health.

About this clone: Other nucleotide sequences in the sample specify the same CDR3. The CDR3 spells CASSIDGTSGNTIYF. The CDR3 DNA is TGTGCCAGTAGTATAGACGGAACGTCTGGAAACACCATATATTTT. The gene calls are TRBV19 and TRBJ1-3; no definite D call. The V end lost 0 bases, the J end lost 1 base, and 7 bases lay between the germline ends. The CDR3 is made up of 15 amino acids. Germline V gene sequence: CDR1 LNHDA, CDR2 SQIVND (reference sequence).

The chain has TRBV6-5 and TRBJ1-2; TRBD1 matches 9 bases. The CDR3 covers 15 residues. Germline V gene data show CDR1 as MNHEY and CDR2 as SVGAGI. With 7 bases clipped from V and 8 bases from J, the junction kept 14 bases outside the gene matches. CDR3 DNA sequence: TGTGCCAGCAACACGGGACAGGGCTCGGTAAAAGGCTACACCTTC. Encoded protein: CASNTGQGSVKGYTF.

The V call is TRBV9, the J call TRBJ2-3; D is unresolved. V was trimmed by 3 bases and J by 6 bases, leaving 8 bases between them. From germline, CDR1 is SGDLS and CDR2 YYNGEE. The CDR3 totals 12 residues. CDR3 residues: CASSAAMDTQYF. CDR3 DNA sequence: TGTGCCAGCAGCGCGGCCATGGATACGCAGTATTTT.

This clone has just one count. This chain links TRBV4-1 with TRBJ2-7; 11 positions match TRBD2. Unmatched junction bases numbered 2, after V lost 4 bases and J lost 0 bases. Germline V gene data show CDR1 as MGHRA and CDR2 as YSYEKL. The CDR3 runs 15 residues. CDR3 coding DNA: TGCGCCAGCAGCCGAGGGACTAGCGGCTCCTACGAGCAGTACTTC. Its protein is CASSRGTSGSYEQYF.

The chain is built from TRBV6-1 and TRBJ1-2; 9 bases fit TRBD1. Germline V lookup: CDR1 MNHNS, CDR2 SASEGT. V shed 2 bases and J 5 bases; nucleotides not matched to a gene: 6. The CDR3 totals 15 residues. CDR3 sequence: CASSESFGQGYGYTF. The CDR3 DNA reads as TGTGCCAGCAGTGAAAGTTTCGGACAGGGGTATGGCTACACCTTC.

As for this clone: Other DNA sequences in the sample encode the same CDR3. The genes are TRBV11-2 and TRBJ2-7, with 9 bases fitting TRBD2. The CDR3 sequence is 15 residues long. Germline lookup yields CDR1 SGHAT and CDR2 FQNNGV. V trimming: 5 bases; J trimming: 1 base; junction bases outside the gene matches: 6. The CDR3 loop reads CASSLGAGGSYEQYF. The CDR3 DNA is TGTGCCAGCAGCCTGGGGGCGGGAGGGTCCTACGAGCAGTACTTC.

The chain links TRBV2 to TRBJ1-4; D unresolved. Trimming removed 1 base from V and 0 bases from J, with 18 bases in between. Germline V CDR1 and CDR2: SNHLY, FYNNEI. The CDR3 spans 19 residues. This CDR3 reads CASSEERVGQPSTNEKLFF. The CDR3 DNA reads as TGTGCCAGCAGTGAAGAACGAGTAGGGCAGCCCTCAACTAATGAAAAACTGTTTTTT.

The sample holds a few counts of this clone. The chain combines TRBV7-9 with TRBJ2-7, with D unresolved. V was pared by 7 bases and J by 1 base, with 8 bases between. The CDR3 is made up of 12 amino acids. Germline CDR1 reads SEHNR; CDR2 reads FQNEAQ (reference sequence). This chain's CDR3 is CASNKWSYEQYF. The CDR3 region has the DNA TGTGCCAGCAACAAGTGGTCCTACGAGCAGTACTTC.

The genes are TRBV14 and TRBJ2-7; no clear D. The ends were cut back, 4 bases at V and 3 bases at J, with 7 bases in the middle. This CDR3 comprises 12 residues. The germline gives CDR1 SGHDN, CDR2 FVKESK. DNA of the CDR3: TGTGCCAGCAGCCGGACCCACTACGAGCAGTACTTC. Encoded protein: CASSRTHYEQYF.

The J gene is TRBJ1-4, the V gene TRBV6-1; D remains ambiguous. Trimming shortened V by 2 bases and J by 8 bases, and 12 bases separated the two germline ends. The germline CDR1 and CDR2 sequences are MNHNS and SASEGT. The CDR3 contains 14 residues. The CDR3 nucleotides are TGTGCCAGCAGTGAACGGAATTGTTGCGAAAAACTGTTTTTT. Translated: CASSERNCCEKLFF.

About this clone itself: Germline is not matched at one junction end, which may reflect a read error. CDR3 amino acids: CASSLGVAGGPHNEQFF. The CDR3 region has the DNA TGTGCTAGCAGCTTAGGTGTGGCGGGGGGGCCCCACAATGAGCAGTTCTTC. This chain connects TRBV7-7 to TRBJ2-1; TRBD2 aligns across 9 bases. CDR1 is SSHAT and CDR2 is FNYEAQ in the germline V gene (reference sequence). The CDR3 totals 17 residues.

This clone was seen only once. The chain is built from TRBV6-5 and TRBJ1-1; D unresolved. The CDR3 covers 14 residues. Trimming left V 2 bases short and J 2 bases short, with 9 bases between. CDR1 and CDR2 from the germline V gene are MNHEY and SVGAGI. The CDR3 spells CASSYGRENTEAFF. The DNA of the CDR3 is TGTGCCAGCAGTTACGGGAGGGAAAACACTGAAGCTTTCTTT.

This chain's CDR3 is CSVDGDSYYEQYF. Written as DNA, the CDR3 is TGCAGCGTTGATGGCGACAGCTACTACGAGCAGTACTTC. V usage is TRBV29-1 and J usage is TRBJ2-7, with D perhaps TRBD1 (5 bases). Trimming left V 3 bases short and J 3 bases short, with 12 bases between. This CDR3 comprises 13 residues. Germline loops: CDR1 SQVTM, CDR2 ANQGSEA.

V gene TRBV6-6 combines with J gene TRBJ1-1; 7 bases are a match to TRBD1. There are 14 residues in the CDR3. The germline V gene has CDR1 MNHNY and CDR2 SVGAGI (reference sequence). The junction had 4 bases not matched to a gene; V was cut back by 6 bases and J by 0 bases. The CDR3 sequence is CASSPTGVNTEAFF. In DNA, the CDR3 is TGTGCCAGCAGCCCAACAGGGGTGAACACTGAAGCTTTCTTT.

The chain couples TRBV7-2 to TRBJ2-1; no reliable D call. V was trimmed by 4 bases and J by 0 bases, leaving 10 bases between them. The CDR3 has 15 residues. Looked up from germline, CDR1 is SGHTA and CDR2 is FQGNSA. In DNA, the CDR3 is TGTGCCAGCAGCTCCGACCCTAGCTCCTACAATGAGCAGTTCTTC. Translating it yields CASSSDPSSYNEQFF.

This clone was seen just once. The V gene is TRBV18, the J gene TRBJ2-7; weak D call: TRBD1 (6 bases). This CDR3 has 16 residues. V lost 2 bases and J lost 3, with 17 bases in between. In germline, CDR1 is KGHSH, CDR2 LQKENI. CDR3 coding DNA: TGTGCCAGCTCACCAGGGGCTTTGGCAGGGGACTACGAGCAGTACTTC. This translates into CASSPGALAGDYEQYF.

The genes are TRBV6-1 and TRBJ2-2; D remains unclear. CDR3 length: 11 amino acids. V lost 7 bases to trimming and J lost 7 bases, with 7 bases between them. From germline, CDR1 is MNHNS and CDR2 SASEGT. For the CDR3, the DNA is TGTGCCAGCACTCCTTTCGGGGAGCTGTTTTTT. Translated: CASTPFGELFF.

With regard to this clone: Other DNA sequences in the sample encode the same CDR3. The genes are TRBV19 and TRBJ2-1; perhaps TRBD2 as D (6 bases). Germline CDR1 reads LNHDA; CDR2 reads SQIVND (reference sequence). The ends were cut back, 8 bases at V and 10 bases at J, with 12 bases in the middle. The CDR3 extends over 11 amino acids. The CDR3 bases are TGTGCCAGTTCGTCGGGGAGGGAGCAGTTCTTC. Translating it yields CASSSGREQFF.

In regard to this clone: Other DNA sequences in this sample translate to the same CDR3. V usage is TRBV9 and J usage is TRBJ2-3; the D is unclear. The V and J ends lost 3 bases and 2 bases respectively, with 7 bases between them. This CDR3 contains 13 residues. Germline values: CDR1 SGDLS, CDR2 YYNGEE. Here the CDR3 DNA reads TGTGCCAGCAGCGGCCCCCTCACAGATACGCAGTATTTT. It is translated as CASSGPLTDTQYF.

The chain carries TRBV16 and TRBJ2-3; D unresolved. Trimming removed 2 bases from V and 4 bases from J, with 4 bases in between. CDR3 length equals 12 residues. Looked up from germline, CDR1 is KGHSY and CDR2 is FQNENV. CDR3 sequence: CASSQAPDTQYF. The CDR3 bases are TGTGCCAGCAGCCAAGCACCAGATACGCAGTATTTT.

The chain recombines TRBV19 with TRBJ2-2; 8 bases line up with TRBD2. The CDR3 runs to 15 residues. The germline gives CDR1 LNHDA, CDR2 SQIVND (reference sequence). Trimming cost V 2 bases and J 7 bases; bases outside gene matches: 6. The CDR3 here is CASSISGGEGGELFF. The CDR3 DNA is TGTGCCAGTAGTATAAGCGGGGGCGAGGGCGGGGAGCTGTTTTTT.

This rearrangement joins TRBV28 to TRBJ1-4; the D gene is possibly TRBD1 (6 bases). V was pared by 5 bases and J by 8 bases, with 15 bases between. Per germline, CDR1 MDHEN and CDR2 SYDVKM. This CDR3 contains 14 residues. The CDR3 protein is CASSLRGGMEKLFF. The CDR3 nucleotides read TGTGCCAGCAGTCTCAGAGGGGGGATGGAAAAACTGTTTTTT.

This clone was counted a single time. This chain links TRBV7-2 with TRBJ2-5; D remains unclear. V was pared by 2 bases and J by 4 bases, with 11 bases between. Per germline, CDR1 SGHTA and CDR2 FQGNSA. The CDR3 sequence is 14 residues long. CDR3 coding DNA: TGTGCCAGCAGCTTACTAGGGTTCGGAGAGACCCAGTACTTC. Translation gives CASSLLGFGETQYF.

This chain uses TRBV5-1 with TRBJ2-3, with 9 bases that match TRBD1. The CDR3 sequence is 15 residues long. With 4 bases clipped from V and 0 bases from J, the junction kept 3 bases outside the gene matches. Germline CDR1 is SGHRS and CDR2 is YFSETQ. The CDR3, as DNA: TGCGCCAGCAGCAAGGGACAGGGTAGCACAGATACGCAGTATTTT. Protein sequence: CASSKGQGSTDTQYF.

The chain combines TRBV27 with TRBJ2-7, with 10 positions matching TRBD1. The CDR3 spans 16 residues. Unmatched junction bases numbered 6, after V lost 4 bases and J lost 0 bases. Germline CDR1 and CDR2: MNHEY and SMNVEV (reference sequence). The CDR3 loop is CASSSTGDRGSYEQYF. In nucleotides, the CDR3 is TGTGCCAGCAGTTCAACAGGGGACAGGGGCTCCTACGAGCAGTACTTC.

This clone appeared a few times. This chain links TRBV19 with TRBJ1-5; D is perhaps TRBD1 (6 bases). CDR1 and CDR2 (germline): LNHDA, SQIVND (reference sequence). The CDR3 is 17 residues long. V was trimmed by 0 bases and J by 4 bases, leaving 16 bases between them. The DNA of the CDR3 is TGTGCCAGTAGTATAGATTTAGAGACAGGAGTTAATCAGCCCCAGCATTTT. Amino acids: CASSIDLETGVNQPQHF.

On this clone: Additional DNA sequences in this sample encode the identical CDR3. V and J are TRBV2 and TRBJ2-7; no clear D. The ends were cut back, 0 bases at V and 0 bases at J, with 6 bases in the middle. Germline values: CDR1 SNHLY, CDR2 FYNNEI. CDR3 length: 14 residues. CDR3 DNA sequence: TGTGCCAGCAGTGAAGCCGGAAGCTCCTACGAGCAGTACTTC. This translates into CASSEAGSSYEQYF.

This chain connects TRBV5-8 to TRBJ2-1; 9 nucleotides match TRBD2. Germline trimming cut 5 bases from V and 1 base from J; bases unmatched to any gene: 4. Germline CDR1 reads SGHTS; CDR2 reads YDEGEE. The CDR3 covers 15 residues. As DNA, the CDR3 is TGTGCCAGCAGATTTCTAGCGGGGTCCTACAATGAGCAGTTCTTC. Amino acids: CASRFLAGSYNEQFF. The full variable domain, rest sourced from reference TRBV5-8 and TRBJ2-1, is EAGVTQSPTHLIKTRGQQATLRCSPISGHTSVYWYQQALGLGLQFLLWYDEGEERNRGNFPPRFSGRQFPNYSSELNVNALELEDSALYLCASRFLAGSYNEQFFGPGTRLTVL.

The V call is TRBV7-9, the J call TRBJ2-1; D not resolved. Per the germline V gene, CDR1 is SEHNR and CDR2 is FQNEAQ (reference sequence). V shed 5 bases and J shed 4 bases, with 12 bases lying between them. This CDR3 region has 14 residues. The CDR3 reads CASSHRLNYNEQFF. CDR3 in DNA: TGTGCCAGCAGCCACCGACTGAATTACAATGAGCAGTTCTTC.